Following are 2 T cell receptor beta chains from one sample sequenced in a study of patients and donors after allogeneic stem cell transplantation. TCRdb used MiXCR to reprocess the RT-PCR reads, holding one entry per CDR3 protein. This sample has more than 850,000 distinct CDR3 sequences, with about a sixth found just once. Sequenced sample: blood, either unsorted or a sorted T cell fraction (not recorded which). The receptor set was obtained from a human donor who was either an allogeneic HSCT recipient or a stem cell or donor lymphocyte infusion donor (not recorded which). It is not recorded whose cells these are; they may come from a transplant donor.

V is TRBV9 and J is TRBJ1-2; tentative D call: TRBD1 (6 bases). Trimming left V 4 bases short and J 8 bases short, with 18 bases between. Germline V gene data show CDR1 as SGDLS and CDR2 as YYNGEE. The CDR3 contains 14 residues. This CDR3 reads CASSIGGPVKGYTF. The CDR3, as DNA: TGTGCCAGCAGCATCGGGGGGCCCGTAAAGGGCTACACCTTC.

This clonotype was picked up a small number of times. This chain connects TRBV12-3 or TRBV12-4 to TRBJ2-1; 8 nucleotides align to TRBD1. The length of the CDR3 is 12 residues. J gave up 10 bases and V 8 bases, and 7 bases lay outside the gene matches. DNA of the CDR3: TGTGCCAGCCCCCTGACAGGGGTCGAGCAGTTCTTC. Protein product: CASPLTGVEQFF.